The clone carrying this T cell receptor beta chain has more than one count but fewer than ten. Some clones are missing from TCRdb's copy, which holds only in-frame ones; the method was immunoSEQ multiplex PCR. The sample carries about 54,000 clones, around 80% recorded once. This entry belongs to a study of a mutant IDH1 vaccine in newly diagnosed glioma. The sample's time point: baseline, week 1 (first vaccination visit). Treatment noted: pre-vaccination baseline after standard-of-care therapy. Germline V gene sequence: CDR1 SGDLS, CDR2 YYNGEE. The CDR3 covers 15 residues. V lost 0 bases and J lost 12, with 18 bases in between.

The chain links TRBV9 to TRBJ1-4; D not certain. This clonotype originated in a man aged 18 to 35 with glioma. This specimen consisted of PBMCs, obtained from a glioma patient treated with radiotherapy, temozolomide or both. The CDR3 loop reads CASSVGVLYQEELFF. The CDR3 DNA follows: TGTGCCAGCAGCGTAGGGGTCTTATACCAAGAGGAACTGTTTTTT. Filled out from reference TRBV9 and TRBJ1-4, the complete variable domain reads DSGVTQTPKHLITATGQRVTLRCSPRSGDLSVYWYQQSLDQGLQFLIQYYNGEERAKGNILERFSAQQFPDLHSELNLSSLELGDSALYFCASSVGVLYQEELFFGSGTQLSVL.